These 17 T cell receptor beta chains were sequenced from one sample in a study of CD8 T cells in cerebrospinal fluid in Alzheimer's disease. Reprocessing the 10x single-cell sequencing reads, TCRdb reports a single entry for every CDR3 protein and omits DNA. The sample includes over a thousand distinct CDR3 sequences. The sequenced sample consisted of cerebrospinal fluid. These receptors originate from a human donor with mild cognitive impairment.

J is TRBJ2-2 and V is TRBV20-1; lacking DNA, the TRBD2 call made by TCRdb goes unchecked. The CDR3 runs to 14 residues. CDR1 and CDR2 (germline): DFQATT, SNEGSKA (reference sequence). CDR3 loop: CSAREGGNTGELFF.

This clonotype ranks as medium-sized in terms of frequency. The chain couples TRBV11-2 to TRBJ2-3; checking the TCRdb D call of TRBD2 is not possible without DNA. The CDR3 is 14 residues long. CDR1 SGHAT and CDR2 FQNNGV come from the germline V gene. CDR3 sequence: CASSLLSSGDTQYF.

This clonotype is called medium-sized (0.01 to 0.1%) based on its frequency. This chain links TRBV6-2 or TRBV6-3 with TRBJ2-7; the TCRdb call, TRBD1, lacks DNA for checking. Germline-derived CDR1 and CDR2 are MNHEY and SVGEGT. The CDR3 covers 18 residues. CDR3 residues: CASRFDRDSEYPSYEQYF.

By frequency, this clonotype is large (0.1 to 1%). V usage is TRBV7-2 and J usage is TRBJ2-4. The CDR3 totals 16 residues. Germline V gene data show CDR1 as SGHTA and CDR2 as FQGNSA. CDR3 in amino acids: CASSLAVRQAKNIQYF.

Measured by frequency, this clonotype is medium-sized. J is TRBJ1-5 and V is TRBV19; TCRdb's D call, TRBD1, is unchecked because there is no DNA. The germline V gene encodes CDR1 LNHDA and CDR2 SQIVND (reference sequence). The CDR3 extends over 13 amino acids. The CDR3 spells CASSPGGRQPQHF.

This clonotype is medium-sized by frequency. CDR3: CSARGPAGEQFF. V is TRBV20-1 and J is TRBJ2-1; without DNA, the TCRdb call of TRBD2 cannot be checked. The CDR3 runs 12 residues. Germline CDR1 DFQATT, CDR2 SNEGSKA (reference sequence).

The genes are TRBV19 and TRBJ1-3; TCRdb's D call, TRBD1, is unchecked because there is no DNA. The CDR3 has 16 amino acids. Per germline, CDR1 LNHDA and CDR2 SQIVND (reference sequence). The CDR3 spells CASSIADSNTGNTIYF. Supplemented by reference TRBV19 and TRBJ1-3, the full variable domain reads DGGITQSPKYLFRKEGQNVTLSCEQNLNHDAMYWYRQDPGQGLRLIYYSQIVNDFQKGDIAEGYSVSREKKESFPLTVTSAQKNPTAFYLCASSIADSNTGNTIYFGEGSWLTVV.

Frequency places this clonotype as medium-sized. The chain uses TRBV20-1 and TRBJ2-6; TCRdb calls TRBD1, which cannot be checked without DNA. This CDR3 is 15 amino acids long. The germline gives CDR1 DFQATT, CDR2 SNEGSKA (reference sequence). The CDR3 spells CSGQGAYSGANVLTF.

The V and J genes are TRBV14 and TRBJ1-4; with no DNA, the TCRdb D assignment of TRBD1 cannot be verified. The CDR3 has 13 amino acids. Germline values: CDR1 SGHDN, CDR2 FVKESK. CDR3 sequence reads: CASSQDWFRGLFF.

Its frequency marks this clonotype as medium-sized. The gene calls are TRBV19 and TRBJ2-2; the TCRdb D gene call, TRBD1, has no DNA to confirm it. The CDR3 totals 15 residues. Germline V gene sequence: CDR1 LNHDA, CDR2 SQIVND (reference sequence). The CDR3 region is CASSILTGGHRELFF.

Measured by frequency, this clonotype is medium-sized (0.01 to 0.1%). The chain links TRBV18 to TRBJ2-5; TCRdb gives TRBD1 as the D gene, but with no DNA this cannot be confirmed. Germline V gene sequence: CDR1 KGHSH, CDR2 LQKENI. This CDR3 spans 15 amino acids. The chain's CDR3 is CASSPVGQSGETQYF. Variable domain in full (rest from reference TRBV18 and TRBJ2-5): NAGVMQNPRHLVRRRGQEARLRCSPMKGHSHVYWYRQLPEEGLKFMVYLQKENIIDESGMPKERFSAEFPKEGPSILRIQQVVRGDSAAYFCASSPVGQSGETQYFGPGTRLLVL.

Considering frequency, this clonotype is large. This rearrangement joins TRBV15 to TRBJ2-3; TCRdb selects TRBD2, and the lack of DNA leaves this call unchecked. This CDR3 comprises 16 residues. The germline V gene has CDR1 LNHNV and CDR2 YYDKDF (reference sequence). The CDR3 loop is CATSTGTSGGTDTQYF.

This clonotype is deemed medium-sized by its frequency. The V gene is TRBV5-4, the J gene TRBJ2-1; TCRdb designates TRBD2, a call that cannot be tested without DNA. This CDR3 is built from 13 residues. In germline, CDR1 is SGHNT, CDR2 YYREEE (reference sequence). This chain's CDR3 is CASSSLLMNEQFF.

Considering frequency, this clonotype is medium-sized. The chain is built from TRBV11-1 and TRBJ1-1. The CDR3 consists of 12 residues. Germline assignment: CDR1 SGHAT and CDR2 FQDESV (reference sequence). The CDR3 is CASTSLRTEAFF.

By frequency, this clonotype is large (0.1 to 1%). V is TRBV28 and J is TRBJ1-5; TCRdb's D call of TRBD1 is untestable without DNA. Per germline, CDR1 MDHEN and CDR2 SYDVKM. The CDR3 extends over 17 amino acids. The CDR3 loop is CASSCRGDPGRCQPQHF.

The gene calls are TRBV2 and TRBJ1-3. The CDR3 loop spans 12 amino acids. CDR1 is SNHLY and CDR2 is FYNNEI in the germline V gene. CDR3 sequence: CASTLFGNTIYF.

The chain employs TRBV4-3 and TRBJ1-1. The CDR3 is 17 amino acids. Germline CDR1 LGHNA, CDR2 YSLEER. The CDR3 reads CASSQLRAGNMNTEAFF.